These 14 T cell receptor beta chains share one sample of origin, sequenced in a study of T cells expressing NK-cell markers. TCRdb re-called the 5' RACE reads and catalogs CDR3 proteins one per entry, DNA excluded. The ten most abundant clones cover around 5% of a sample with some 340,000 distinct CDR3 sequences. Specimen: blood T cells: a sorted CD56 or NKG2C T cell subset, CD4+ or CD8+ T cells, or bulk PBMC T cells (not recorded which). These receptors were collected from a man aged 18-69 years in good health.

The chain links TRBV20-1 to TRBJ2-7; no DNA is available, so the TRBD1 call from TCRdb remains unchecked. CDR3 size: 11 residues. Per germline, CDR1 DFQATT and CDR2 SNEGSKA (reference sequence). CDR3: CSARGPRGNYF.

The gene calls are TRBV4-1 and TRBJ2-1; TCRdb's D gene call, TRBD2, goes unchecked for lack of DNA. The CDR3 has 16 amino acids. CDR1 MGHRA and CDR2 YSYEKL come from the germline V gene. The CDR3 region is CASSPLVAGGYNEQFF.

The gene calls are TRBV2 and TRBJ2-1; TCRdb's D call, TRBD1, is unchecked because there is no DNA. Germline V CDR1 and CDR2: SNHLY, FYNNEI. The CDR3 has 15 amino acids. The CDR3 region is CASSEDRGFYNEQFF.

This sequence joins TRBV7-2 and TRBJ1-2. From germline, CDR1 is SGHTA and CDR2 FQGNSA. This CDR3 is 13 amino acids long. This chain's CDR3 is CASSLDSAYGYTF.

The chain is built from TRBV20-1 and TRBJ1-3. The CDR3 consists of 12 residues. Germline CDR1 reads DFQATT; CDR2 reads SNEGSKA (reference sequence). The CDR3 region is CSAQGSGNTIYF.

V gene TRBV6-1 combines with J gene TRBJ1-6. Germline V gene sequence: CDR1 MNHNS, CDR2 SASEGT. There are 18 residues in the CDR3. The CDR3 is CASSEDRQASSYNSPLHF.

The chain couples TRBV28 to TRBJ2-6. The CDR3 contains 13 residues. The germline V gene has CDR1 MDHEN and CDR2 SYDVKM. This chain's CDR3 is CASRGFGANVLTF.

V is TRBV4-2 and J is TRBJ2-1; TCRdb's D gene call, TRBD2, goes unchecked for lack of DNA. CDR1 and CDR2 (germline): LGHNA, YNFKEQ. The CDR3 consists of 16 residues. CDR3 amino acids: CASSQSSGGAGNEQFF.

V is TRBV14 and J is TRBJ1-1; as DNA is missing, the TRBD1 call by TCRdb cannot be tested. Germline CDR1 reads SGHDN; CDR2 reads FVKESK. The CDR3 is made up of 14 amino acids. The CDR3 loop is CASSPQGDKAEAFF.

V usage is TRBV18 and J usage is TRBJ2-2; TCRdb gives TRBD1 as the D gene, but with no DNA this cannot be confirmed. Germline CDR1 and CDR2: KGHSH and LQKENI. The CDR3 is 15 amino acids. The CDR3 is CASCGTDGDTGELFF.

This CDR3 is CASSYFPGFQPQHF. V and J are TRBV6-5 and TRBJ1-5; TCRdb picks TRBD1, but there is no DNA to check that call. The V gene's germline CDR1 is MNHEY and CDR2 SVGAGI. The CDR3 is 14 residues long.

The V gene is TRBV6-5, the J gene TRBJ1-1; TCRdb's D call, TRBD1, is unchecked because there is no DNA. The germline gives CDR1 MNHEY, CDR2 SVGAGI. The CDR3 is made up of 14 amino acids. This CDR3 is CASSYDRVRTEAFF.

This chain connects TRBV12-3 or TRBV12-4 to TRBJ1-3. The length of the CDR3 is 17 residues. The CDR3 sequence is CASSLESGLISGNTIYF.

This rearrangement joins TRBV9 to TRBJ2-3; with no DNA, the TCRdb D assignment of TRBD1 cannot be verified. The CDR3 runs to 15 residues. The germline V gene has CDR1 SGDLS and CDR2 YYNGEE. CDR3: CASSVEGRGGDTQYF. Filled out from reference TRBV9 and TRBJ2-3, the complete variable domain reads DSGVTQTPKHLITATGQRVTLRCSPRSGDLSVYWYQQSLDQGLQFLIQYYNGEERAKGNILERFSAQQFPDLHSELNLSSLELGDSALYFCASSVEGRGGDTQYFGPGTRLTVL.